Sequencing of this TCR beta chain was carried out in a study of control samples from healthy donors and cancer patients. CDR1 LGHNA and CDR2 YSLEER come from the germline V gene. The CDR3 length is 15 residues. The V end was cut by 0 bases, the J end by 4 bases, with 12 bases between. The table came from immunoSEQ multiplex PCR; TCRdb's copy has only in-frame clones and leaves some out. This table holds about 160,000 clones, around nine tenths found once. Material for sequencing was blood. The clonotype comes from a man aged 30 to 39 in good health. The chain couples TRBV4-3 to TRBJ1-1; D gene uncertain. CDR3 nucleotides: TGCGCCAGCAGCCAAGAGTATACCAGAGGCACTGAAGCTTTCTTT. It yields the protein CASSQEYTRGTEAFF.